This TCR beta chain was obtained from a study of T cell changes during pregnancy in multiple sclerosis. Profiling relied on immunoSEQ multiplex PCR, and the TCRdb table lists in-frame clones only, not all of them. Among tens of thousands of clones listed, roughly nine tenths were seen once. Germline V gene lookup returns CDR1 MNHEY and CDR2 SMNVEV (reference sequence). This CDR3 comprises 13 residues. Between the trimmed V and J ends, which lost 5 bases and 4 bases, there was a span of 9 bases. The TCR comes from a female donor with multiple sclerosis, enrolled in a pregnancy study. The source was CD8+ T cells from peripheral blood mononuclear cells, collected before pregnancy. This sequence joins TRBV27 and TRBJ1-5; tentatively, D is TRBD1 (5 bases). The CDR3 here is CASSVQENQPQHF. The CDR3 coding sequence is TGTGCCAGCAGTGTACAGGAAAATCAGCCCCAGCATTTT.